The 12 T cell receptor beta chains presented below share a single source sample, sequenced in a study of OX40 agonist ivuxolimab in advanced cancers. Some clones are missing from TCRdb's copy, which holds only in-frame ones; the method was immunoSEQ multiplex PCR. Of roughly 80,000 clones listed, 90% to 95% are singletons. The sample was CD4+ or CD8+ T cells sorted from blood, taken in a trial of the OX40 agonist ivuxolimab. The origin of the receptors is an adult with an advanced solid tumor such as melanoma, head and neck, liver or kidney cancer.

A single count supports this clone. The V call is TRBV7-9, the J call TRBJ1-6; 8 bases fit TRBD1. The length of the CDR3 is 16 residues. Per the germline V gene, CDR1 is SEHNR and CDR2 is FQNEAQ (reference sequence). V trimming: 3 bases; J trimming: 3 bases; junction bases outside the gene matches: 4. This chain's CDR3 is CASSFGQGFYNSPLHF. CDR3 DNA sequence: TGTGCCAGCAGCTTCGGACAGGGCTTCTATAATTCACCCCTCCACTTT.

The chain employs TRBV5-1 and TRBJ1-1, with TRBD1 matching over 8 bases. This CDR3 has 15 amino acids. The J segment lost 1 base and the V segment lost 4 bases, leaving 6 bases of the junction unmatched. Per the germline V gene, CDR1 is SGHRS and CDR2 is YFSETQ. The CDR3 DNA is TGCGCCAGCAGCCCTCGGACAGGGCAGAACACTGAAGCTTTCTTT. This codes for CASSPRTGQNTEAFF.

The sample holds one count of this clone. The V gene is TRBV27, the J gene TRBJ2-6, with 10 bases matching TRBD2. The junction had 13 bases not matched to a gene; V was cut back by 8 bases and J by 3 bases. This CDR3 has 18 amino acids. Germline V gene data show CDR1 as MNHEY and CDR2 as SMNVEV (reference sequence). The CDR3 DNA reads TGTGCCAGCCCCCTGGGGCTAGCGGGAGTCTGTGGGGCCAACGTCCTGACTTTC. It is translated as CASPLGLAGVCGANVLTF.

The chain employs TRBV9 and TRBJ2-7, with 12 bases that match TRBD2. V was pared by 4 bases and J by 3 bases, with 8 bases of the junction left unmatched. Germline assignment: CDR1 SGDLS and CDR2 YYNGEE. CDR3 size: 16 residues. The CDR3 sequence is CASSPRLAGVIYEQYF. DNA for the CDR3: TGTGCCAGCAGCCCGCGACTAGCGGGAGTCATCTACGAGCAGTACTTC.

The chain joins TRBV18 to TRBJ1-4, with 10 bases lining up with TRBD1. The CDR3 has 13 residues. V trimming: 3 bases; J trimming: 8 bases; junction bases outside the gene matches: 0. CDR1 KGHSH and CDR2 LQKENI come from the germline V gene. CDR3 DNA sequence: TGTGCCAGCTCACCGGGACAGGGGGAAAAACTGTTTTTT. It yields the protein CASSPGQGEKLFF.

CDR3 residues: CASSLAGLSTDTQYF. CDR3 DNA sequence: TGTGCCAGCAGCTTAGCGGGACTCAGCACAGATACGCAGTATTTT. This chain connects TRBV7-3 to TRBJ2-3, with D possibly TRBD2 on 6 matching bases. The V gene's germline CDR1 is SGHTA and CDR2 FQGTGA. This CDR3 is built from 15 residues. Between the trimmed V and J ends, which lost 2 bases and 0 bases, there was a span of 9 bases.

The chain recombines TRBV13 with TRBJ2-7; D is unclear. Germline V gene lookup returns CDR1 PRHDT and CDR2 FYEKMQ (reference sequence). V was shortened by 0 bases and J by 3 bases, with 9 bases between the two germline ends. The CDR3 is 14 residues long. CDR3 region: CASSLGIQSYEQYF. CDR3 sequence (DNA): TGTGCCAGCAGCTTAGGCATTCAGAGCTACGAGCAGTACTTC.

This clone was seen only once. The chain carries TRBV6-1 and TRBJ1-1; D remains unclear. Trimming took 1 base from V and 11 from J, leaving 5 bases between them. CDR3 length: 10 residues. CDR1 and CDR2 from the germline V gene are MNHNS and SASEGT. The DNA of the CDR3 is TGTGCCAGCAGTGAAGGTAGGGCTTTCTTT. Its translation: CASSEGRAFF.

The genes are TRBV2 and TRBJ1-2; TRBD1 agrees at 9 bases. Looked up from germline, CDR1 is SNHLY and CDR2 is FYNNEI. The CDR3 sequence is 16 residues long. V trimming: 5 bases; J trimming: 5 bases; junction bases outside the gene matches: 12. This chain's CDR3 is CASSILQGAGNYGYTF. Here the CDR3 DNA reads TGTGCCAGCAGTATTCTACAGGGGGCTGGGAATTATGGCTACACCTTC.

V and J are TRBV7-2 and TRBJ1-1; D is unclear. V lost 3 bases to trimming and J lost 3 bases, with 2 bases between them. This CDR3 spans 11 amino acids. Looked up from germline, CDR1 is SGHTA and CDR2 is FQGNSA. The CDR3 region has the DNA TGTGCCAGCAGCTTGTACACTGAAGCTTTCTTT. This sequence encodes CASSLYTEAFF.

The chain carries TRBV28 and TRBJ2-1; the match to TRBD2 covers 9 bases. V shed 3 bases and J 4 bases; nucleotides not matched to a gene: 13. In germline, CDR1 is MDHEN, CDR2 SYDVKM. The CDR3 covers 18 residues. In DNA form, the CDR3 reads TGTGCCAGCAGTTTTCGGATTAATGCGGGAGGGCCTTACAATGAGCAGTTCTTC. Its protein product is CASSFRINAGGPYNEQFF.

This sequence joins TRBV11-3 and TRBJ1-5; a possible D gene is TRBD1 (5 bases). CDR1 is SGHNT, CDR2 YENEEA, per germline. The CDR3 contains 15 residues. The V and J ends lost 7 bases and 4 bases respectively, with 17 bases between them. CDR3 in DNA: TGTGCCAGCATCGTTCCGACAGTCGAAAATCAGCCCCAGCATTTT. Protein: CASIVPTVENQPQHF.